This TCR beta chain originates from a study of Graves' ophthalmopathy and Graves' hyperthyroidism. Study in general: Before any treatment was given, at initial diagnosis, peripheral blood was collected.

Orbital computed tomography, thyroid ultrasound, TRAb, serum thyroxine and clinical symptoms formed the basis of diagnosis. This clonotype has a count of ten or more. As yet, its antigen is unknown. Amplified TCR beta CDR3 regions were obtained using RNA transcripts as template. HTBI-primed first-round RT-PCR preceded second-round multiplex PCR. TCRdb redid the calling of the multiplex PCR reads with MiXCR, one entry per CDR3 protein. Of some 410,000 distinct CDR3 sequences in the sample, 20% to 25% were seen once. From germline, CDR1 is SEHNR and CDR2 FQNEAQ (reference sequence). The V and J ends lost 3 bases and 8 bases respectively, with 7 bases between them. This CDR3 is 12 amino acids long. Study-wide results and limits: The authors also found most expanded thyroid clonotypes above 0.001 frequency in blood. The model predicted progression of ophthalmopathy with a sensitivity of around 70%, and its specificity was approximately 77%.

The J gene is TRBJ2-2, the V gene TRBV7-9; D remains ambiguous. The sequence was obtained from a woman under 30 with stable Graves' hyperthyroidism. The sample consisted of peripheral blood. CDR3 in amino acids: CASSFPLGELFF. In nucleotides, the CDR3 is TGTGCCAGCAGCTTTCCCCTGGGGGAGCTGTTTTTT.